The source of this T cell receptor (beta chain) is a study of shared clonotypes between healthy human individuals. Clones were sequenced by immunoSEQ multiplex PCR, and TCRdb holds only the in-frame ones, with some missing. In the table there are about 1.1 million clones, around three quarters of which are singletons. This clone showed up many times. In the same sample, other DNA sequences code for this CDR3. V was pared by 1 base and J by 1 base, with 7 bases between. This CDR3 region has 14 residues. Per germline, CDR1 MGHRA and CDR2 YSYEKL. This receptor was obtained from a man between 18 and 35 years old in good health. Some clones in this sample may be carry-over from other donors' samples. The sequencing input was memory CD4+ T cells from PBMCs. Subset defined: CD45RA-negative fraction. This rearrangement joins TRBV4-1 to TRBJ1-1; D remains unclear. CDR3 protein: CASSQAYKNTEAFF. For the CDR3, the DNA is TGCGCCAGCAGCCAAGCCTACAAGAACACTGAAGCTTTCTTT.